This passage covers 6 T cell receptor beta chains from one sample sequenced in a study of blood T cell repertoires in COVID-19. Assay used: immunoSEQ multiplex PCR; TCRdb lists only in-frame clones, some missing. The data show around 250,000 clones, with around 84% seen just once and under 5% held by the top ten. Material: PBMCs or T cells enriched from blood (not recorded which). These receptors originate from a man aged 30 to 45 with acute COVID-19.

This clone showed up just a few times. V and J are TRBV7-2 and TRBJ2-2; TRBD2 aligns across 10 bases. V lost 4 bases, J lost 3 bases, and 5 bases stayed unmatched. CDR1 is SGHTA, CDR2 FQGNSA, per germline. This CDR3 region has 16 residues. CDR3 bases: TGTGCCAGCAGCTCAGCGGGGGGGCCGTACACCGGGGAGCTGTTTTTT. Its protein is CASSSAGGPYTGELFF.

This chain uses TRBV11-3 with TRBJ1-4; D perhaps matches TRBD1 (5 bases). Germline CDR1 and CDR2: SGHNT and YENEEA. The V end lost 3 bases, the J end lost 7 bases, and 15 bases lay between the germline ends. The CDR3 is 15 amino acids. CDR3 protein: CASSFTGVGSEKLFF. CDR3 in DNA: TGTGCCAGCAGCTTCACAGGCGTTGGGTCTGAAAAACTGTTTTTT.

V and J are TRBV7-3 and TRBJ2-5; D remains unclear. Per germline, CDR1 SGHTA and CDR2 FQGTGA. This CDR3 comprises 14 residues. V gave up 0 bases and J gave up 4 bases, with 9 bases separating them. CDR3 nucleotides: TGTGCCAGCAGCTTAACTCCGCAGTTAGAGACCCAGTACTTC. This sequence encodes CASSLTPQLETQYF.

This sequence joins TRBV5-8 and TRBJ2-2; D unresolved. The germline CDR1 and CDR2 sequences are SGHTS and YDEGEE. This CDR3 has 14 residues. The V and J ends lost 0 bases and 0 bases respectively, with 3 bases between them. DNA of the CDR3: TGTGCCAGCAGCTTGGGCGCGAACACCGGGGAGCTGTTTTTT. It specifies CASSLGANTGELFF.

In this sample, this clone turned up once. The J gene is TRBJ2-3, the V gene TRBV19, with 10 nucleotides matching TRBD2. Germline V gene sequence: CDR1 LNHDA, CDR2 SQIVND (reference sequence). Losses at the gene ends were 6 bases for V and 14 bases for J; bases not matched to a gene: 11. The CDR3 extends over 13 amino acids. As DNA, the CDR3 is TGTGCCAGTAGCCCTTTAGGGGGACTAGCGAGGTATTTT. It is translated as CASSPLGGLARYF.

The chain uses TRBV6-4 and TRBJ2-1; weak D call: TRBD1 (5 bases). Trimming cost V 8 bases and J 0 bases, with 14 bases left between them. The CDR3 is made up of 15 amino acids. The germline gives CDR1 MRHNA, CDR2 SNTAGT. CDR3: CASWTGQGSYNEQFF. The CDR3 coding sequence is TGTGCCAGCTGGACCGGGCAGGGCTCCTACAATGAGCAGTTCTTC.